The rows below give T cell receptor beta chains drawn from one sample of a study of cytomegalovirus exposure and HLA in healthy donors. The repertoire was sequenced with immunoSEQ multiplex PCR; TCRdb's copy has only in-frame clones and lacks some. The sample totals 130,000 or so clones. Sequencing used PBMCs. The receptors originated from a young woman in good health and CMV-seronegative. Each CDR3 is given with its conserved first and last residue.

v_call cdr3_aa
TRBV7-6 CASSLSGTIDEQFF
TRBV6-4 CASSDSAQGHTGELFF
TRBV9 CASSVEGASGNTIYF
TRBV19 CASPSISTSGRANEQFF
TRBV5-1 CASSFSGSGADTQYF
TRBV16 CASSQLGHFNEQFF
TRBV15 CATSRDLGWTGSHEQYF
TRBV30 CAWSLKQKNQPQHF
TRBV5-1 CASSLAVAGGLGETQYF
TRBV7-2 CASSRGYNQPQHF
TRBV27 CASSLWTSGNNEQFF
TRBV7-2 CASSLVRDSYGYTF
TRBV6-5 CASSYGQATNEKLFF
TRBV10-3 CAISVAPSVSTRELFF
TRBV4-3 CASSHRGREAFF
TRBV19 CASSILGTGVTGELFF
TRBV11-3 CASSSGLNEAFF
TRBV5-1 CASSQTGQGALDGYTF
TRBV4-2 CASSQDGRSSYNEQFF
TRBV14 CASSQERGGSRYEQFF
TRBV4-2 CASSQRGDRGLRSYEQYF
TRBV14 CASSQDVQGQRETQYF
TRBV19 CATSSGGTYEQYF
TRBV19 CASLSPGGDNEQFF
TRBV6-6 CASTLAGRPDTQYF
TRBV5-1 CASSLAAGDGYTF
TRBV9 CASSKDSANEQFF
TRBV28 CASSMGPEQFF
TRBV5-8 CASSLVESGAEQYF
TRBV27 CASSPSGSYGYTF
TRBV5-1 CASSLGRGDTEAFF
TRBV29-1 CSVALQGVGEKLFF
TRBV19 CASTLNTGELFF
TRBV5-1 CASSRPGQESNEKLFF
TRBV2 CASSEEDRVIDEKLFF
TRBV7-8 CASRPGRFSGANVLTF
TRBV19 CASSISLDNTDTQYF
TRBV6-1 CASSEPGGYNQPQHF
TRBV7-6 CASSLVLAKEETQYF
TRBV6-5 CASSSVSGATNEKLFF
TRBV11-3 CASSNTRLAGGGEQFF
TRBV21-1 CASSPGRLLNTGELFF